This T cell receptor (beta chain) came from a study of blood T cell repertoires in COVID-19. Study-wide background: COVID-19 samples, acute and convalescent, were from the United States, Italy and Spain. T cells, B-cell-depleted T cells, or PBMCs provided the cDNA or gDNA that served as material.

In the study's own analysis: Amplifying reference gene primers gave estimates of nucleated cell counts. Sequencing was performed with immunoSEQ multiplex PCR; in TCRdb, only in-frame clones are kept and a portion is missing. Clonal size and the V and J genes are those of that table, whereas D and trimming came from the DNA. The sample includes 200,000 to 300,000 clones, about 83% of them seen just once. In germline, CDR1 is MDHEN, CDR2 SYDVKM. The CDR3 is made up of 14 amino acids. The J segment lost 2 bases and the V segment lost 6 bases, leaving 5 bases of the junction unmatched. The chain uses TRBV28 and TRBJ1-1, with 8 bases identical to TRBD1. This clonotype originated in a woman in her 40s who had recovered from COVID-19. The source material was peripheral blood. The CDR3 DNA follows: TGTGCCAGCAGGCTGACAGGGGCCAACACTGAAGCTTTCTTT. Protein product: CASRLTGANTEAFF.